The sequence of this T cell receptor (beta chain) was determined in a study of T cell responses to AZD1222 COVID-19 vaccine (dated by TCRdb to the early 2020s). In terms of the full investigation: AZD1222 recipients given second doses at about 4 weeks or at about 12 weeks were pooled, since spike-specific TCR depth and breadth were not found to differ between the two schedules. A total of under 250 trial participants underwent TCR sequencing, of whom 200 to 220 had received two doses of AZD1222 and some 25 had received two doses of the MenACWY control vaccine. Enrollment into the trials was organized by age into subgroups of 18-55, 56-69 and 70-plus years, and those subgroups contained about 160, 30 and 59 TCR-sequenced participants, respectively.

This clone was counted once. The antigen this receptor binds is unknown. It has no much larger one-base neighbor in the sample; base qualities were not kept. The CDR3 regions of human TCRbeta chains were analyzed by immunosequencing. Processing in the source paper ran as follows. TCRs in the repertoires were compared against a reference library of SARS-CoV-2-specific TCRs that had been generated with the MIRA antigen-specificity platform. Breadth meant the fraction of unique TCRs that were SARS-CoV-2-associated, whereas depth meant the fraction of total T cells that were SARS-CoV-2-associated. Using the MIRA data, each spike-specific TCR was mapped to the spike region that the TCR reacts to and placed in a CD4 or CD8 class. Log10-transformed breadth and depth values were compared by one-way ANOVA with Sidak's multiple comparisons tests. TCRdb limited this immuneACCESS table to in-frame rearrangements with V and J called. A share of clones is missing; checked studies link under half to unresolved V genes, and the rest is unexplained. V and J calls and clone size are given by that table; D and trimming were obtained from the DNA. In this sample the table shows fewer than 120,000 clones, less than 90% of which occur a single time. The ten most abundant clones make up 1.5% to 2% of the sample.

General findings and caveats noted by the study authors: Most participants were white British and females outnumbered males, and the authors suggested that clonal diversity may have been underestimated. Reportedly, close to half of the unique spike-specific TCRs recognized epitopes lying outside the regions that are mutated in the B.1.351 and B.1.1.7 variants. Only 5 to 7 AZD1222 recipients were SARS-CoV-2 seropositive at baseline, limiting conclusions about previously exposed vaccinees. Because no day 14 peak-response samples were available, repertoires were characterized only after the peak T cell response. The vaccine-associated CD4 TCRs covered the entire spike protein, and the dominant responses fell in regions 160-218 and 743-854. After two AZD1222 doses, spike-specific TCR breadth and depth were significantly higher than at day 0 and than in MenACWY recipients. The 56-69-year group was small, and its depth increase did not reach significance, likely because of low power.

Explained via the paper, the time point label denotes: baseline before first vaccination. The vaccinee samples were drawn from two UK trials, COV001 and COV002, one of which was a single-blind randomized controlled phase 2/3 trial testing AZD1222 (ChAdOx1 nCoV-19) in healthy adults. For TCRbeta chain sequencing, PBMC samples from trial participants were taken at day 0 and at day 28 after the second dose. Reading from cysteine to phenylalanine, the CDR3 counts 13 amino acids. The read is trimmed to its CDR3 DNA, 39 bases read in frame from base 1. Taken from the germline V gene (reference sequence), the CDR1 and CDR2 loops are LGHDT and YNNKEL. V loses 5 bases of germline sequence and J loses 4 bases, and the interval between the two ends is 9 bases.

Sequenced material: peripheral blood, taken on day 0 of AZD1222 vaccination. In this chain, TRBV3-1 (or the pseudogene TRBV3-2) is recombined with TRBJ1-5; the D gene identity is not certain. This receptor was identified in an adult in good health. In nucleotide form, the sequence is TGTGCCAGCAGCGGTGACGGGAATCAGCCCCAGCATTTT. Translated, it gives CASSGDGNQPQHF.